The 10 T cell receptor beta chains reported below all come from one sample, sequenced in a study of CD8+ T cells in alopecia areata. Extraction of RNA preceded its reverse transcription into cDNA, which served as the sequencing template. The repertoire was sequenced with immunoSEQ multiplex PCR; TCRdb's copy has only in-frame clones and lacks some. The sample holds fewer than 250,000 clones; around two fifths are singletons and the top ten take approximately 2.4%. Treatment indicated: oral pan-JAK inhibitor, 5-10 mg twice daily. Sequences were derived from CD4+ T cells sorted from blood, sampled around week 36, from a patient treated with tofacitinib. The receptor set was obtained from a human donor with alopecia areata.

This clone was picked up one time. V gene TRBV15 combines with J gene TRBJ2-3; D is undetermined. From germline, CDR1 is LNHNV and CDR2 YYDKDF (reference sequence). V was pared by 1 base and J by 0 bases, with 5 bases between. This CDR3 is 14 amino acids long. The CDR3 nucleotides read TGTGCCACCAGCAGAGCGGGTAGCACAGATACGCAGTATTTT. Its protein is CATSRAGSTDTQYF.

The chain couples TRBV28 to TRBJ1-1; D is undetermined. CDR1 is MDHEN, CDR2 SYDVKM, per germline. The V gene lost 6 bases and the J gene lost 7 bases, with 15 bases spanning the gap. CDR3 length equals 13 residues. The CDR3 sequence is CASSRDRTFEAFF. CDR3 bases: TGTGCCAGCAGCCGAGACCGTACATTTGAAGCTTTCTTT.

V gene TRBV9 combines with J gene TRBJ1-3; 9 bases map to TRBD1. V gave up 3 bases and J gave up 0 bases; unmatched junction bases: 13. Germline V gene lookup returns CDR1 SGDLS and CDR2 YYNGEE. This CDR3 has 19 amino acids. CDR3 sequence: CASSDEPGTGMFSGNTIYF. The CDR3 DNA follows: TGTGCCAGCAGCGATGAACCCGGGACAGGGATGTTCTCTGGAAACACCATATATTTT.

CDR3 coding DNA: TGTGCCAGCAGCGTTGTCGGGCATGAGCAGTTCTTC. Its protein product is CASSVVGHEQFF. The rearrangement joins TRBV9 to TRBJ2-1; D remains ambiguous. The CDR3 runs to 12 residues. V was trimmed by 2 bases and J by 8 bases, leaving 8 bases between them. The V gene's germline CDR1 is SGDLS and CDR2 YYNGEE.

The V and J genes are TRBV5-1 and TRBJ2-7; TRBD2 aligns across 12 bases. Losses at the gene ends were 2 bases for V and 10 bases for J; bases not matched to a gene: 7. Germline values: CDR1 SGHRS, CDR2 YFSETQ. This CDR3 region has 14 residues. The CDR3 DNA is TGCGCCAGCAGCTTATCCGAGACTAGCGGGAGTCAGTACTTC. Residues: CASSLSETSGSQYF.

The chain's CDR3 is CASSFGRGLRAQYF. The CDR3 coding sequence is TGTGCCAGCAGTTTCGGGCGTGGTCTGAGAGCCCAGTACTTC. The rearrangement uses TRBV5-6 and TRBJ2-5; D is ambiguous. V was pared by 5 bases and J by 9 bases, with 20 bases between. Germline CDR1 reads SGHDT; CDR2 reads YYEEEE. The CDR3 has 14 residues.

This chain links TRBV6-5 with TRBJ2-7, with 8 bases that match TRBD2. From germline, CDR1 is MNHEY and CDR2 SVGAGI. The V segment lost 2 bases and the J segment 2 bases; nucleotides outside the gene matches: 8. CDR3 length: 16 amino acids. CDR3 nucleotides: TGTGCCAGCAGTTACAGCAGCGGGAGATCGACCTACGAGCAGTACTTC. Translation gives CASSYSSGRSTYEQYF.

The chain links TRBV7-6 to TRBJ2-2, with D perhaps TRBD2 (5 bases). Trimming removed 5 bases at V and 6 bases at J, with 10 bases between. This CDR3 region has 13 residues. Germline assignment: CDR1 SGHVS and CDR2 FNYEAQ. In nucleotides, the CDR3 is TGTGCCAGCAGCCGCAAGGAGGCCGGGGAGCTGTTTTTT. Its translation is CASSRKEAGELFF.

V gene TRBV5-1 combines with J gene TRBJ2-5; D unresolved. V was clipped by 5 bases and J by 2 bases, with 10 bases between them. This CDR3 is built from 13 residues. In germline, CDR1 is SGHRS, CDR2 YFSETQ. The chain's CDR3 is CASRSRPQETQYF. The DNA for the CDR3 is TGCGCCAGCAGATCCAGACCACAAGAGACCCAGTACTTC. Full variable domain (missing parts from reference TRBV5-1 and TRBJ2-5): KAGVTQTPRYLIKTRGQQVTLSCSPISGHRSVSWYQQTPGQGLQFLFEYFSETQRNKGNFPGRFSGRQFSNSRSEMNVSTLELGDSALYLCASRSRPQETQYFGPGTRLLVL.

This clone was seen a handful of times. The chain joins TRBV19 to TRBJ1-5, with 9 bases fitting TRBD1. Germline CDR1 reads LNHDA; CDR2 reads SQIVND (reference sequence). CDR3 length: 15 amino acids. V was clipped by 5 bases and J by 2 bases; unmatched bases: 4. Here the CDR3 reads CASSRRTGGNQPQHF. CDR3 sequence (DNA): TGTGCCAGTAGTCGACGGACAGGGGGCAATCAGCCCCAGCATTTT.